These 16 T cell receptor beta chains were sequenced from one sample in a study of T cells after yellow fever vaccination. MiXCR, applied by TCRdb to the 5' RACE reads, yields one record per CDR3 protein. The data show approximately 110,000 distinct CDR3 sequences, roughly 6.7% seen once. Material: CD4+ T cells sorted from PBMCs, obtained about 10 days after the first yellow fever vaccination. Receptor source: a man between 18 and 35 years old who received the YFV17D yellow fever vaccine.

This clonotype was seen ten or more times. The J gene is TRBJ1-1, the V gene TRBV25-1; no clear D gene. Germline CDR1 reads MGHDK; CDR2 reads SYGVNS. The CDR3 is 16 amino acids. The ends were cut back, 2 bases at V and 0 bases at J, with 13 bases in the middle. CDR3 loop: CASSEGSRNMNTEAFF. The CDR3 bases are TGTGCCAGCAGTGAAGGCTCGAGGAATATGAACACTGAAGCTTTCTTT.

The chain uses TRBV7-9 and TRBJ2-5; 9 bases line up with TRBD2. Germline assignment: CDR1 SEHNR and CDR2 FQNEAQ (reference sequence). J lost 6 bases, V lost 4 bases, and 12 bases had no gene match. The CDR3 is 16 amino acids. CDR3 coding DNA: TGTGCCAGCAGCTCGGGCAGTAGCGGGGGCTTCAAGACCCAGTACTTC. Translation: CASSSGSSGGFKTQYF.

The table lists this clonotype with many counts. The rearrangement uses TRBV3-1 and TRBJ2-2; D is perhaps TRBD1 (7 bases). Germline CDR1 and CDR2: LGHDT and YNNKEL (reference sequence). The CDR3 has 14 amino acids. Trimming cost V 4 bases and J 6 bases, with 12 bases left between them. The CDR3 DNA sequence: TGTGCCAGCAGCCTATCAGGGGGGCCCGGGGAGCTGTTTTTT. Translated, it gives CASSLSGGPGELFF.

The table lists this clonotype with many counts. The V and J genes are TRBV18 and TRBJ1-5; the D gene is possibly TRBD1 (6 bases). Between the trimmed V and J ends, which lost 4 bases and 3 bases, there was a span of 13 bases. Germline V lookup: CDR1 KGHSH, CDR2 LQKENI. The CDR3 has 15 residues. CDR3 DNA: TGTGCCAGCTCACGAATGGCAGGGGTCAATCAGCCCCAGCATTTT. Its translation: CASSRMAGVNQPQHF.

This clonotype was seen just once. A much larger clone differs from this one at a single base, so this may be a read error. The chain uses TRBV10-3 and TRBJ1-1; D gene ambiguous. CDR1 ENHRY and CDR2 SYGVKD come from the germline V gene. V dropped 8 bases and J dropped 6 bases, with 10 bases sitting between them. The CDR3 runs 11 residues. In DNA, the CDR3 is TGTGCCATCGGTGCGGCTTCTGAAGCTTTCTTT. As protein: CAIGAASEAFF.

This clonotype was observed many times. This sequence joins TRBV18 and TRBJ1-1; TRBD1 might be the D (5 bases). V lost 3 bases, J lost 6 bases, and 14 bases lay in between. The CDR3 is 14 amino acids. The germline gives CDR1 KGHSH, CDR2 LQKENI. In nucleotides, the CDR3 is TGTGCCAGCTCACCCCCCGGGCAGGGTCCTGAAGCTTTCTTT. Protein sequence: CASSPPGQGPEAFF.

This clonotype has ten or more counts. The chain carries TRBV24-1 and TRBJ2-4, with TRBD1 as a possible D gene (5 bases). V was cut by 9 bases and J by 0 bases, with 8 bases left in between. The CDR3 has 13 amino acids. CDR1 and CDR2 (germline): KGHDR, SFDVKD. The CDR3 region is CATEGVAKNIQYF. Here the CDR3 DNA reads TGTGCCACCGAAGGGGTAGCCAAAAACATTCAGTACTTC.

This clonotype was seen repeatedly, ten times or more. The CDR3 nucleotides are TGTGCCAGCAGTGAAGCAGGGACAGACTCCGGGGAGCTGTTTTTT. Translation: CASSEAGTDSGELFF. The V call is TRBV2, the J call TRBJ2-2, with 7 bases identical to TRBD1. J was trimmed by 6 bases and V by 0 bases; bases with no gene match: 4. This CDR3 has 15 amino acids. Germline CDR1 is SNHLY and CDR2 is FYNNEI.

This clonotype was recorded many times. J is TRBJ2-7 and V is TRBV24-1, with D uncertain. CDR1 and CDR2 from the germline V gene are KGHDR and SFDVKD. The V gene lost 5 bases and the J gene lost 3 bases, with 25 bases spanning the gap. There are 18 residues in the CDR3. Here the CDR3 reads CATSVLLFRLSQYYEQYV. The DNA of the CDR3 is TGTGCCACCAGTGTCCTCCTCTTTCGGCTCAGCCAATACTACGAGCAGTACGTC.

This clonotype came up many times. The gene calls are TRBV11-2 and TRBJ2-1; possible D gene TRBD1, 6 bases. The CDR3 is 15 amino acids. V was cut by 5 bases and J by 0 bases, with 11 bases left in between. CDR1 SGHAT and CDR2 FQNNGV come from the germline V gene. CDR3 amino acids: CASSRTGSSYNEQFF. The CDR3 DNA is TGTGCCAGCAGCCGTACAGGGAGCTCCTACAATGAGCAGTTCTTC.

This clonotype was detected ten times or more. The CDR3 sequence: CASSYPPHYTDTQYF. CDR3 nucleotide sequence: TGTGCCAGCAGTTACCCTCCTCACTACACAGATACGCAGTATTTT. The V and J genes are TRBV6-2 or TRBV6-3 and TRBJ2-3; D unclear. V was pared by 2 bases and J by 2 bases, with 11 bases between. Germline-derived CDR1 and CDR2 are MNHEY and SVGEGT. This CDR3 has 15 residues.

This clonotype was recorded at least ten times. The chain has TRBV15 and TRBJ1-6; 7 bases agree with TRBD1. The CDR3 has 17 residues. V shed 3 bases, J shed 0 bases, and the junction held 5 bases outside the gene matches. The germline gives CDR1 LNHNV, CDR2 YYDKDF (reference sequence). CDR3 sequence (DNA): TGTGCCACCAGCAGCGGACAGGCGAGCTCCTATAATTCACCCCTCCACTTT. Protein product: CATSSGQASSYNSPLHF.

This clonotype showed up many times. This chain links TRBV19 with TRBJ2-2, with TRBD1 matching 9 bases. Germline V CDR1 and CDR2: LNHDA, SQIVND (reference sequence). There are 15 residues in the CDR3. With V trimmed by 4 bases and J by 6 bases, 6 bases remained unmatched. CDR3 protein: CASSTPGQGAGELFF. The CDR3 bases are TGTGCCAGTAGTACTCCGGGACAGGGCGCCGGGGAGCTGTTTTTT. Looking up the rest from reference TRBV19 and TRBJ2-2 gives the full variable domain: DGGITQSPKYLFRKEGQNVTLSCEQNLNHDAMYWYRQDPGQGLRLIYYSQIVNDFQKGDIAEGYSVSREKKESFPLTVTSAQKNPTAFYLCASSTPGQGAGELFFGEGSRLTVL.

This clonotype was seen repeatedly, ten times or more. J is TRBJ2-7 and V is TRBV12-3 or TRBV12-4, with 9 bases identical to TRBD2. The CDR3 is 18 residues long. The V and J ends lost 2 bases and 1 base, in that order; junction bases with no gene match: 12. The CDR3 spells CASSLSGSGGYWSYEQYF. In nucleotides, the CDR3 is TGTGCCAGCAGTTTATCTGGTAGCGGGGGTTACTGGTCCTACGAGCAGTACTTC.

The sample holds many counts of this clonotype. The V gene is TRBV7-2, the J gene TRBJ1-1, with 7 bases that match TRBD1. CDR1 is SGHTA and CDR2 is FQGNSA in the germline V gene. Germline trimming cut 5 bases from V and 1 base from J; bases unmatched to any gene: 10. The CDR3 sequence is 16 residues long. In nucleotides, the CDR3 is TGTGCCAGCAGCCATCCGGGACAGATACCGAACACTGAAGCTTTCTTT. Protein sequence: CASSHPGQIPNTEAFF. Based on the CDR3 plus reference TRBV7-2 and TRBJ1-1, the full variable domain is GAGVSQSPSNKVTEKGKDVELRCDPISGHTALYWYRQSLGQGLEFLIYFQGNSAPDKSGLPSDRFSAERTGGSVSTLTIQRTQQEDSAVYLCASSHPGQIPNTEAFFGQGTRLTVV.

This clonotype was seen at least ten times. The CDR3 protein is CATSDAGPNTEAFF. The CDR3, as DNA: TGTGCCACCAGTGACGCGGGCCCGAACACTGAAGCTTTCTTT. V and J are TRBV24-1 and TRBJ1-1; no definite D call. Trimming cost V 4 bases and J 1 base, with 9 bases left between them. CDR1 and CDR2 (germline): KGHDR, SFDVKD. The CDR3 loop spans 14 amino acids.